Listed below are T cell receptor beta chains from one sample, sequenced in a study of glioma-infiltrating T cells. TCRdb re-analysed the multiplex PCR reads in MiXCR, keeping a single row per CDR3 protein. The data contain about 110,000 distinct CDR3 sequences, less than 30% of them seen just once; the ten biggest clones take up roughly 30%. The sample comprised glioma tissue, nonneoplastic brain tissue, or PBMCs (not recorded which). These receptors all stem from a human donor with low-grade glioma or glioblastoma, undergoing nonglioma brain surgery, or in good health (not recorded which). Both conserved end residues are part of each CDR3. A D gene is named only where the DNA matches it firmly. Not every row has a clone size; where given, it reads once, few, many or a size class.

cdr3_nt cdr3_aa clone_size j_call cdr3_length v_call d_call
TGTGCCAGCAGTTTAGACCACAGGGGTCGGGGCACAGATACGCAGTATTTT CASSLDHRGRGTDTQYF few TRBJ2-3 17 TRBV12-3/TRBV12-4 TRBD1
TGCAGTGCTTCGAGGGGGACAGGGGGCGGGTACGAGCAGTACTTC CSASRGTGGGYEQYF many TRBJ2-7 15 TRBV20-1 TRBD1
TGTGCCAGCTCACCAACAGGACTGAATGAGCAGTTCTTC CASSPTGLNEQFF many TRBJ2-1 13 TRBV18 -
TGCGCCAGCAGCCAACTTAGCGGGAGCAATGAGCAGTTCTTC CASSQLSGSNEQFF - TRBJ2-1 14 TRBV7-7 TRBD2
TGCGCCAGCAGTCAAGGTCTTATGCTTTTCTATGGCTACACCTTC CASSQGLMLFYGYTF many TRBJ1-2 15 TRBV10-1 -
TGTGCCAGCAGTCGACAGATTAGCAATCAGCCCCAGCATTTT CASSRQISNQPQHF many TRBJ1-5 14 TRBV2 -
TGTGCCAGTAGTTCCAGGGGGGGGGGTCAGGGCACAGATACGCAGTATTTT CASSSRGGGQGTDTQYF few TRBJ2-3 17 TRBV19 -
TGTGCCGAGTCCTCGCGGGCAATTAGCAATCAGCCCCAGCATTTT CAESSRAISNQPQHF many TRBJ1-5 15 TRBV6-2/TRBV6-3 -
TGTGCCAGCAGAGCCCAAGGCGTTGGGACCCAGTACTTC CASRAQGVGTQYF many TRBJ2-5 13 TRBV12-3/TRBV12-4 -
TGTGCCAGCAGTCCCTTTAGCGGGAGGGGCGAGACCCAGTACTTC CASSPFSGRGETQYF many TRBJ2-5 15 TRBV28 TRBD2
TGCGGTGCTAGAGTCAAAGGGCCCAAGCATTTT CGARVKGPKHF - TRBJ1-5 11 TRBV20-1 -
TGCAGTGTTAGTCGGAAGAGCACAGATGCGCAGTATTTT CSVSRKSTDAQYF once TRBJ2-3 13 TRBV20-1 -
TGTGCCAGCAGTTTATCAGAGGGGGGGGGCTATGGCCACACTTTC CASSLSEGGGYGHTF - TRBJ1-2 15 TRBV27 -
TGTGCCAGCAGCCCCCCCTTGTCTTCACCCCTCCACTTT CASSPPLSSPLHF many TRBJ1-6 13 TRBV14 -
TGTGCCAGCCCAGACAGGGATGATAACACTGAAGCTTTCTTT CASPDRDDNTEAFF many TRBJ1-1 14 TRBV28 TRBD1
TGCAGTGCGCAGACTACAGGGCTCAATGAGCAGTTCTTC CSAQTTGLNEQFF many TRBJ2-1 13 TRBV20-1 -
TGTGCCATCAGCAGGGGCGGGAGCACAGATACGCAGTATTTT CAISRGGSTDTQYF many TRBJ2-3 14 TRBV10-3 -
TGTGCCAGCACTGGGATGCTAGCGGGAGGGCCCAACAATGAGCAGTTCTTC CASTGMLAGGPNNEQFF - TRBJ2-1 17 TRBV7-2 TRBD2
TGTGCCAGCAGCTTAGGAACAGGGGAACGGTGGAGGTCCAATCAGCCCCAGCATTTT CASSLGTGERWRSNQPQHF many TRBJ1-5 19 TRBV7-8 TRBD1
TGTGCCAGCAGGCGTGCGGTTGGGGGCTCCTATGGCTACACCTTC CASRRAVGGSYGYTF - TRBJ1-2 15 TRBV7-9 -
TGCGCCAGCAGTGATTTTAGGGGTTATGGCTACACCTTC CASSDFRGYGYTF many TRBJ1-2 13 TRBV10-1 -
TGTGCCACCCGCGCCGGGACGGAACCTTACGAGCAGTACTTC CATRAGTEPYEQYF many TRBJ2-7 14 TRBV24-1 -
TGTGCCAGCAGTAGGGGGGACACACCATTCTCCGAGCAGTACTTC CASSRGDTPFSEQYF many TRBJ2-7 15 TRBV27 -
TGTGCCAGCAGGGCACTGGACACTTACAATGAGCAGTTCTTC CASRALDTYNEQFF many TRBJ2-1 14 TRBV6-1 -
TGTGCCAGCAGCTTAGCACCAGACATTCAGTACTTC CASSLAPDIQYF few TRBJ2-4 12 TRBV7-9 -
TGTGCCAGCAGTAACGGACAGGCGTGGGCTGAAGCTTTCTTT CASSNGQAWAEAFF medium-sized TRBJ1-1 14 TRBV6-2/TRBV6-3 TRBD1
TGTGCCAGTAGTATCTCGGACAGTTCCTACGAGCAGTACTTC CASSISDSSYEQYF many TRBJ2-7 14 TRBV19 -
TGTGCCAGCAGTTTAGGGACGGTCTACACTGAAGCTTTCTTT CASSLGTVYTEAFF many TRBJ1-1 14 TRBV28 -
TGTGCCAGCAGCTTGGGGGGAGGCTATGGCTACACCTTC CASSLGGGYGYTF few TRBJ1-2 13 TRBV5-4 -